This T cell receptor (beta chain) appears in the sequencing data of a study of T cell changes during pregnancy in multiple sclerosis. Profiled with immunoSEQ multiplex PCR; TCRdb holds only in-frame clones, not every one. Among approximately 37,000 clones, roughly 90% were seen once, and the ten largest hold around 4.1%. This specimen was CD8+ T cells from peripheral blood mononuclear cells, taken in the first trimester of pregnancy. The TCR sequence derives from a female donor with multiple sclerosis, enrolled in a pregnancy study.

The DNA of the CDR3 is TGTGCCAGCAGCTTAGCGCCGGACAGGGTTGAGGAGACCCAGTACTTC. It is translated as CASSLAPDRVEETQYF. The chain has TRBV7-6 and TRBJ2-5, with 8 bases identical to TRBD1. This CDR3 comprises 16 residues. The V gene end was trimmed by 0 bases and the J gene end by 5 bases; junction bases not matched to a gene: 8. Germline V gene sequence: CDR1 SGHVS, CDR2 FNYEAQ. Full variable domain (outside the CDR3, taken from reference TRBV7-6 and TRBJ2-5): GAGVSQSPRYKVTKRGQDVALRCDPISGHVSLYWYRQALGQGPEFLTYFNYEAQQDKSGLPNDRFSAERPEGSISTLTIQRTEQRDSAMYRCASSLAPDRVEETQYFGPGTRLLVL.